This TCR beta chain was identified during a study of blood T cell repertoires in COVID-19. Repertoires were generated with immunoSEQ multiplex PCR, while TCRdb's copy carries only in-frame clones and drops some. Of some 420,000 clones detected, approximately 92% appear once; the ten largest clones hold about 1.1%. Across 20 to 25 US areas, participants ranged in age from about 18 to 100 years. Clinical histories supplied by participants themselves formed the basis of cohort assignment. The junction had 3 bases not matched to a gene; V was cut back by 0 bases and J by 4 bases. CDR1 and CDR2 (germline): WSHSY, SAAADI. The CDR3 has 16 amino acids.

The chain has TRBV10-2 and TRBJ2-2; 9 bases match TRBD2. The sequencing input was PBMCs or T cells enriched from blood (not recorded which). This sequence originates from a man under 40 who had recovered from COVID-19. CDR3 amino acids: CASSESSGGGTGELFF. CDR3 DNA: TGCGCCAGCAGTGAGTCTAGCGGGGGAGGCACCGGGGAGCTGTTTTTT.